This T cell receptor (beta chain) was obtained from a study of response to subunit inactivated influenza vaccine. Study results and limitations: Each seasonal influenza vaccination recruits few new T cells, the authors suggested.

TCRdb re-derived calls from the RT-PCR reads in MiXCR, one entry per CDR3 protein. The table has about 520,000 distinct CDR3 sequences, 9.5% to 12% seen once; the top ten hold about an eighth. This clonotype was seen ten or more times. Antigen unknown. An end of the junction differs from the germline gene, which may be a read error. Germline CDR1 and CDR2: SGHVS and FQNEAQ. CDR3 length equals 16 residues. This TCR was sampled from a man between 50 and 59 years old who received an inactivated influenza vaccine. Sequencing used PBMCs from blood, obtained 45 days after vaccination. This chain joins TRBV7-8 and TRBJ2-1; tentatively, D is TRBD1 (5 bases). CDR3 sequence: CASRLEGSGLRHEQFF. The CDR3, as DNA: TGTGCCAGCAGGTTAGAAGGTTCAGGGCTTAGGCATGAGCAGTTCTTC.